The clone carrying this T cell receptor beta chain was seen repeatedly, ten times or more. Its antigen is unknown. TCRdb's copy holds only in-frame clones and misses some; the assay was immunoSEQ multiplex PCR. The sample holds around 120,000 clones, roughly nine tenths seen once. This specimen belongs to a study of T cell responses to AZD1222 COVID-19 vaccine. Study-wide background: Second-dose schedules of about 4 or about 12 weeks were combined. Study conclusions and caveats: Vaccine-related CD4 TCRs covered spike, predominating at 160-218 and 743-854. Only a handful of individuals given AZD1222 were seropositive at baseline. Spike-specific TCR breadth and depth grew following two AZD1222 doses.

Germline V gene data show CDR1 as MRHNA and CDR2 as SNTAGT. The CDR3 loop spans 15 amino acids. V was trimmed by 0 bases and J by 3 bases, leaving 10 bases between them. The sample consisted of peripheral blood, taken on day 0 of AZD1222 vaccination. This sequence was found in an adult in good health. The rearrangement joins TRBV6-4 to TRBJ2-3; D is perhaps TRBD2 (5 bases). In DNA, the CDR3 is TGTGCCAGCAGTGACTCGATCGGCGGGACAGATACGCAGTATTTT. Amino acid sequence: CASSDSIGGTDTQYF.